Following are 25 T cell receptor beta chains from one sample sequenced in a study of human T cells and chemical hapten exposure. Unfractionated whole blood yielded total RNA. TCRdb analysed the 5' RACE reads with MiXCR anew, one entry per CDR3 protein. The repertoire includes roughly 110,000 distinct CDR3 sequences, 19% of them detected once, and 2.5% to 3% sits in the top ten. The receptors derive from a human donor in good health.

The chain links TRBV19 to TRBJ2-1, with a tentative D call TRBD2 (6 bases). Germline CDR1 reads LNHDA; CDR2 reads SQIVND (reference sequence). Trimming left V 4 bases short and J 6 bases short, with 25 bases between. This CDR3 is built from 18 residues. Written as DNA, the CDR3 is TGTGCCAGTAGTACGCCTACTCTGGGGGAGGTTTGGGGCAATGAGCAGTTCTTC. This translates into CASSTPTLGEVWGNEQFF.

This clonotype was picked up a small number of times. The rearrangement links TRBV29-1 to TRBJ1-3, with unresolved D. The CDR3 has 13 amino acids. Trimming removed 3 bases at V and 4 bases at J, with 10 bases between. The germline CDR1 and CDR2 sequences are SQVTM and ANQGSEA. The CDR3, as DNA: TGCAGCGTTGACTCGGCATCCGGAAACACCATATATTTT. This gives the protein CSVDSASGNTIYF.

The V gene is TRBV7-9, the J gene TRBJ2-3, with 13 positions matching TRBD2. Germline V lookup: CDR1 SEHNR, CDR2 FQNEAQ (reference sequence). V shed 6 bases, J shed 3 bases, and the junction held 9 bases outside the gene matches. CDR3 length: 17 amino acids. In DNA, the CDR3 is TGTGCCAGCAGTCCTGGACTAGCGGGAGAGAGGACAGATACGCAGTATTTT. It codes for CASSPGLAGERTDTQYF.

The chain joins TRBV20-1 to TRBJ2-1; D unresolved. CDR1 and CDR2 (germline): DFQATT, SNEGSKA (reference sequence). This CDR3 is built from 11 residues. Trimming pared 5 bases from V and 5 bases from J, leaving 7 bases between. CDR3 amino acids: CSAGSNNEQFF. CDR3 sequence (DNA): TGCAGTGCTGGCTCAAACAATGAGCAGTTCTTC.

As for this clonotype: An end of the junction differs from the germline gene, which may be a read error. This chain joins TRBV13 and TRBJ1-2; D is perhaps TRBD1 (5 bases). The CDR3 runs to 14 residues. Germline loops: CDR1 PRHDT, CDR2 FYEKMQ (reference sequence). The DNA of the CDR3 is TGTGCCAGCAGCTTAGAATCAGGGATATATGGCGACACCTTC. Translated, it gives CASSLESGIYGDTF.

The chain is built from TRBV10-3 and TRBJ2-7; D not resolved. Germline V gene lookup returns CDR1 ENHRY and CDR2 SYGVKD. The CDR3 covers 14 residues. The V end lost 3 bases, the J end lost 5 bases, and 14 bases lay between the germline ends. In nucleotides, the CDR3 is TGTGCCATCAGTGAAGTGGGGTCATCCAACGAGCAGTACTTC. Translation gives CAISEVGSSNEQYF.

V gene TRBV20-1 combines with J gene TRBJ2-1; 11 bases are a match to TRBD2. Germline V gene lookup returns CDR1 DFQATT and CDR2 SNEGSKA (reference sequence). CDR3 length: 16 residues. V was pared by 1 base and J by 9 bases, with 11 bases of the junction left unmatched. CDR3 sequence: CSARGFEVAGGGEQFF. The CDR3 DNA follows: TGCAGTGCTAGAGGATTCGAAGTAGCGGGAGGGGGTGAGCAGTTCTTC.

V gene TRBV5-6 combines with J gene TRBJ2-1; 10 nucleotides align to TRBD1. CDR3 length: 18 amino acids. The germline V gene has CDR1 SGHDT and CDR2 YYEEEE. V trimming: 0 bases; J trimming: 2 bases; junction bases outside the gene matches: 8. CDR3 sequence: CASSLGDRGPPPYNEQFF. CDR3 coding DNA: TGTGCCAGCAGCTTGGGAGACAGGGGGCCCCCGCCCTACAATGAGCAGTTCTTC.

The chain recombines TRBV27 with TRBJ2-3; 10 bases agree with TRBD1. There are 15 residues in the CDR3. Germline V CDR1 and CDR2: MNHEY, SMNVEV (reference sequence). J gave up 3 bases and V 4 bases, and 4 bases lay outside the gene matches. The CDR3 DNA reads TGTGCCAGCAGTTGGGGGACAGGGGAAACAGATACGCAGTATTTT. Translated, it gives CASSWGTGETDTQYF.

This chain links TRBV29-1 with TRBJ2-5; possible D gene TRBD2, 5 bases. The CDR3 has 11 residues. The germline V gene encodes CDR1 SQVTM and CDR2 ANQGSEA. Here the CDR3 reads CHRGIQETQYF. CDR3 DNA: TGCCACAGAGGGATTCAAGAGACCCAGTACTTC.

There are many counts of this clonotype. V and J are TRBV20-1 and TRBJ1-5, with unresolved D. With 4 bases removed from V and 3 bases from J, the gap between germline ends came to 10 bases. Germline V gene sequence: CDR1 DFQATT, CDR2 SNEGSKA (reference sequence). This CDR3 has 13 amino acids. The CDR3 nucleotides read TGCAGTGCTACAGGAGGCTTCAATCAGCCCCAGCATTTT. Translating gives CSATGGFNQPQHF.

The table lists this clonotype with a few counts. The chain recombines TRBV2 with TRBJ1-3, with 9 nucleotides matching TRBD1. V was clipped by 6 bases and J by 3 bases; unmatched bases: 6. The CDR3 is 15 amino acids. Germline loops: CDR1 SNHLY, CDR2 FYNNEI. DNA for the CDR3: TGTGCCAGCAGCCGAGGGACAGGGTTTGGAAACACCATATATTTT. It translates to CASSRGTGFGNTIYF.

The chain uses TRBV2 and TRBJ1-5, with 9 bases lining up with TRBD1. The J segment lost 6 bases and the V segment lost 5 bases, leaving 5 bases of the junction unmatched. The germline CDR1 and CDR2 sequences are SNHLY and FYNNEI. This CDR3 spans 14 amino acids. In DNA, the CDR3 is TGTGCCAGCAGTCAACAGGGGGCTGGTCAGCCCCAGCATTTT. This gives the protein CASSQQGAGQPQHF.

The gene calls are TRBV4-1 and TRBJ2-3, with TRBD2 matching 7 bases. V dropped 3 bases and J dropped 0; count of bases not matched to a gene: 6. From germline, CDR1 is MGHRA and CDR2 YSYEKL. This CDR3 is built from 16 residues. Written as DNA, the CDR3 is TGCGCCAGCAGCCACAGGGACTACACCAGCACAGATACGCAGTATTTT. As protein: CASSHRDYTSTDTQYF.

V is TRBV7-9 and J is TRBJ1-2; perhaps TRBD1 as D (5 bases). The CDR3 is 14 residues long. Germline CDR1 and CDR2: SEHNR and FQNEAQ (reference sequence). Trimming shortened V by 1 base and J by 4 bases, and 10 bases separated the two germline ends. The CDR3 nucleotides read TGTGCCAGCAGCTTAGATGTGACAGTCTATGGCTACACCTTC. Amino acid sequence: CASSLDVTVYGYTF.

A few counts support this clonotype. This rearrangement joins TRBV28 to TRBJ2-1; 9 positions match TRBD2. With 6 bases clipped from V and 0 bases from J, the junction kept 6 bases outside the gene matches. The length of the CDR3 is 16 residues. Per the germline V gene, CDR1 is MDHEN and CDR2 is SYDVKM. The CDR3, as DNA: TGTGCCAGCAGCCGGACTAGCGCTCGCTCCTACAATGAGCAGTTCTTC. Translated, it gives CASSRTSARSYNEQFF.

The genes are TRBV10-3 and TRBJ2-1; TRBD2 might be the D (6 bases). This CDR3 has 16 amino acids. The V end was cut by 0 bases, the J end by 2 bases, with 11 bases between. The V gene's germline CDR1 is ENHRY and CDR2 SYGVKD. Here the CDR3 DNA reads TGTGCCATCAGTGAGTCGATCGGGAGACCCTACAATGAGCAGTTCTTC. Its translation: CAISESIGRPYNEQFF.

For the CDR3, the DNA is TGTGCCAGCAGTGATAGACTGTGGGAGCAGTACTTC. It specifies CASSDRLWEQYF. The rearrangement joins TRBV2 to TRBJ2-7, with D uncertain. The CDR3 runs 12 residues. Germline assignment: CDR1 SNHLY and CDR2 FYNNEI. V was trimmed by 3 bases and J by 7 bases, leaving 10 bases between them. Looking up the rest from reference TRBV2 and TRBJ2-7 gives the full variable domain: EPEVTQTPSHQVTQMGQEVILRCVPISNHLYFYWYRQILGQKVEFLVSFYNNEISEKSEIFDDQFSVERPDGSNFTLKIRSTKLEDSAMYFCASSDRLWEQYFGPGTRLTVT.

Here the CDR3 reads CASSYQGGEYGYTF. The CDR3 nucleotides are TGTGCCAGCAGTTACCAGGGGGGAGAGTATGGCTACACCTTC. This chain links TRBV6-5 with TRBJ1-2; 7 nucleotides match TRBD1. The V segment lost 2 bases and the J segment 5 bases; nucleotides outside the gene matches: 5. The CDR3 length is 14 residues. CDR1 and CDR2 from the germline V gene are MNHEY and SVGAGI.

Points on this clonotype: A read error may produce the germline difference seen at one junction end. The chain combines TRBV6-1 with TRBJ2-4; weak D call: TRBD2 (6 bases). The CDR3 extends over 16 amino acids. Germline assignment: CDR1 MNHNS and CDR2 SASEGT. The CDR3: CASGEIADLAKNIQYF. CDR3 bases: TGTGCCAGCGGTGAGATAGCGGACCTAGCCAAAAACATTCAGTACTTC.

The chain couples TRBV10-3 to TRBJ2-7, with D possibly called TRBD1 or TRBD2 (5 bases each). CDR3 length: 16 residues. Germline CDR1 and CDR2: ENHRY and SYGVKD. With 3 bases removed from V and 7 bases from J, the gap between germline ends came to 22 bases. CDR3 amino acids: CAISDTIPGTDEEQYF. The CDR3 coding sequence is TGTGCCATCAGTGACACGATCCCCGGGACCGATGAGGAGCAGTACTTC.

This chain joins TRBV5-1 and TRBJ1-1; D might be TRBD1 (6 bases). The ends were cut back, 0 bases at V and 7 bases at J, with 13 bases in the middle. From germline, CDR1 is SGHRS and CDR2 YFSETQ. The CDR3 length is 14 residues. The CDR3 sequence is CASSLAQGIYEAFF. The CDR3 coding sequence is TGCGCCAGCAGCTTGGCACAGGGAATCTATGAAGCTTTCTTT.

The chain's CDR3 is CASSSSRDPNSSGANVLTF. CDR3 DNA: TGTGCCAGCAGCTCGAGTAGGGACCCAAATAGCTCTGGGGCCAACGTCCTGACTTTC. The gene calls are TRBV28 and TRBJ2-6; either TRBD1 or TRBD2 may fit D (5 bases each). With 6 bases removed from V and 0 bases from J, the gap between germline ends came to 21 bases. The CDR3 has 19 amino acids. From germline, CDR1 is MDHEN and CDR2 SYDVKM. The full variable domain, rest sourced from reference TRBV28 and TRBJ2-6, is DVKVTQSSRYLVKRTGEKVFLECVQDMDHENMFWYRQDPGLGLRLIYFSYDVKMKEKGDIPEGYSVSREKKERFSLILESASTNQTSMYLCASSSSRDPNSSGANVLTFGAGSRLTVL.

This clonotype was observed at least ten times. V is TRBV20-1 and J is TRBJ1-4; D gene ambiguous. The CDR3 spans 13 residues. Trimming removed 6 bases at V and 0 bases at J, with 8 bases between. Germline V gene sequence: CDR1 DFQATT, CDR2 SNEGSKA (reference sequence). This CDR3 reads CSAKRPTNEKLFF. Here the CDR3 DNA reads TGCAGTGCAAAGCGACCAACTAATGAAAAACTGTTTTTT.

This clonotype was observed a handful of times. The V and J genes are TRBV18 and TRBJ2-2; no firm D call. V was pared by 3 bases and J by 3 bases, with 8 bases between. The CDR3 consists of 14 residues. Germline lookup yields CDR1 KGHSH and CDR2 LQKENI. CDR3 amino acids: CASSPIGDTGELFF. Here the CDR3 DNA reads TGTGCCAGCTCACCCATAGGAGACACCGGGGAGCTGTTTTTT.